These T cell receptor beta chains were read from a single sample in a study of blood T cell repertoires in COVID-19. Assay: immunoSEQ multiplex PCR; the TCRdb copy retains only in-frame clones and omits some. The sample consists of 150,000 to 200,000 clones, about 80% of them appearing once. The sample taken for sequencing was peripheral blood. The source of these receptors is a man in his sixties or seventies who had recovered from COVID-19. The CDR3 runs from the conserved cysteine through the conserved F or W. A D gene is named only where the DNA matches it firmly. The listing skips clone size in some rows; elsewhere it reads once, few, many or a size class.

D gene: NA
V gene: TRBV27
clone size: few
J gene: TRBJ1-4
CDR3 DNA: TGTGCCAGCAGTTCGGGGGGGTCTTGGGGTGAAAAACTGTTTTTT
CDR3 protein: CASSSGGSWGEKLFF

D gene: NA
V gene: TRBV4-1
clone size: NA
J gene: TRBJ1-2
CDR3 DNA: TGCGCCAGCAGCCAAGACCCAGGGGTAAACTATGGCTACACCTTC
CDR3 protein: CASSQDPGVNYGYTF

D gene: TRBD1
V gene: TRBV7-3
clone size: NA
J gene: TRBJ2-3
CDR3 DNA: TGTGCCAGCAGCTTAGGACAGGGGATTGATACGCAGTATTTT
CDR3 protein: CASSLGQGIDTQYF

D gene: NA
V gene: TRBV5-1
clone size: NA
J gene: TRBJ2-3
CDR3 DNA: TGCGCCAGCAGCTTGGAGGCTAGGCCAGATACGCAGTATTTT
CDR3 protein: CASSLEARPDTQYF

D gene: TRBD2
V gene: TRBV7-9
clone size: NA
J gene: TRBJ2-1
CDR3 DNA: TGTGCCAGCAGCATTAGCGGGAGTCAGAATGAGCAGTTCTTC
CDR3 protein: CASSISGSQNEQFF

D gene: NA
V gene: TRBV23-1
clone size: NA
J gene: TRBJ2-7
CDR3 DNA: TGCGCCAGCAGTCAATCCTTCTTC
CDR3 protein: CASSQSFF

D gene: TRBD1
V gene: TRBV2
clone size: NA
J gene: TRBJ1-4
CDR3 DNA: TGTGCCAGCAGTGACCGGACAGGGGGCGAGGTTGAAAAACTGTTTTTT
CDR3 protein: CASSDRTGGEVEKLFF

D gene: NA
V gene: TRBV19
clone size: NA
J gene: TRBJ1-4
CDR3 DNA: TGTGCCAGTAGTATTGGGCTCCTTGCGAGTGAAAAACTGTTTTTT
CDR3 protein: CASSIGLLASEKLFF

D gene: TRBD1
V gene: TRBV4-1
clone size: NA
J gene: TRBJ2-7
CDR3 DNA: TGCGCCAGCGCAAGGTTCGGGACAGAAAACTACGAGCAGTACTTC
CDR3 protein: CASARFGTENYEQYF

D gene: NA
V gene: TRBV6-5
clone size: NA
J gene: TRBJ2-3
CDR3 DNA: TGTGCCAGCAGGGGCTATGAAGATACGCAGTATTTT
CDR3 protein: CASRGYEDTQYF